This T cell receptor beta chain was captured in a study of T-cell reconstitution after alpha-beta-depleted transplantation in children. Preparation of the TCRbeta library was carried out with unique molecular identifiers. TCRdb re-called the PCR reads with MiXCR, one entry per CDR3 protein. Of fewer than 350,000 distinct CDR3 sequences listed, just over 7.5% are singletons. Points from the study as a whole: As was reported, about two months after transplant, alpha-beta T cells came from several hundred expanded graft clones. Once a year had passed after transplant, T-cell counts and diversity came mostly from newly produced T cells. Some patients' high day-60 TCRbeta diversity was attributed to recipient cells surviving conditioning.

This clonotype was detected a few times. The antigen is unknown. From germline, CDR1 is DFQATT and CDR2 SNEGSKA (reference sequence). CDR3 length equals 13 residues. V was cut by 3 bases and J by 4 bases, with 10 bases left in between. The source of this sequence is a female patient aged 2 to 10 who had a stem cell transplant for Fanconi anemia, so the T cells may come from the graft donor. The material was peripheral blood, obtained 360 days after TCRalphabeta/CD19-depleted stem cell transplant. The chain has TRBV20-1 and TRBJ1-5; unclear D gene. CDR3 protein: CSARDGWNQPQHF. The CDR3 nucleotides are TGCAGTGCTAGGGACGGTTGGAATCAGCCCCAGCATTTT.